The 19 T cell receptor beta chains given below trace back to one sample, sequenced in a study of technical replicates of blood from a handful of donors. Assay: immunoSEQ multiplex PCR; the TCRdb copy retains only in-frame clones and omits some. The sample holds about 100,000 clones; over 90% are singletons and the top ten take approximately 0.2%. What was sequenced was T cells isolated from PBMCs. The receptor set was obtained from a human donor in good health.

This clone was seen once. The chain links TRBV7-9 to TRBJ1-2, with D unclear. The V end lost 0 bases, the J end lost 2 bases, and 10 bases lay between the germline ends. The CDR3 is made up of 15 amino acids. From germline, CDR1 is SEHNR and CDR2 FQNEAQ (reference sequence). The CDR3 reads CASSLAAGNNYGYTF. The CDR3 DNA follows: TGTGCCAGCAGCTTAGCGGCAGGAAACAACTATGGCTACACCTTC.

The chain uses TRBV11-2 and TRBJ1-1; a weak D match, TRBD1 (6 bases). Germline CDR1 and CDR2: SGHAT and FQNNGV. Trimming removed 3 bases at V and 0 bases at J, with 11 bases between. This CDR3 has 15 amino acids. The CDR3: CASSFLDSLNTEAFF. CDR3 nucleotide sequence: TGTGCCAGCAGCTTCTTGGACAGCTTGAACACTGAAGCTTTCTTT.

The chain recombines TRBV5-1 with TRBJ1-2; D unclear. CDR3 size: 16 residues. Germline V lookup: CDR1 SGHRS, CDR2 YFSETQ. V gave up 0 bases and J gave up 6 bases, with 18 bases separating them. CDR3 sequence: CASSLDSLFREDGYTF. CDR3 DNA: TGCGCCAGCAGCTTGGATTCGCTGTTTAGGGAGGATGGCTACACCTTC. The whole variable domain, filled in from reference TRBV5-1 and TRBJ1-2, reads KAGVTQTPRYLIKTRGQQVTLSCSPISGHRSVSWYQQTPGQGLQFLFEYFSETQRNKGNFPGRFSGRQFSNSRSEMNVSTLELGDSALYLCASSLDSLFREDGYTFGSGTRLTVV.

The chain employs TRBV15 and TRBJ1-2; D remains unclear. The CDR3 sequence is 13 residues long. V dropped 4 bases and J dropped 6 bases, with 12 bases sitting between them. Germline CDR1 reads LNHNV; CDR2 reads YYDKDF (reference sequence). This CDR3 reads CATSTPGGNGYTF. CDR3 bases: TGTGCCACCAGCACTCCGGGAGGGAATGGCTACACCTTC.

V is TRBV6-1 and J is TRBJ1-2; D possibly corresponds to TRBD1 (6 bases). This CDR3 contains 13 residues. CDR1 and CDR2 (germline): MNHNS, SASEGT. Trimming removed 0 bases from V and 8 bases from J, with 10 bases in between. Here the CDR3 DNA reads TGTGCCAGCAGTGAAGCCCAAAGGGGGGGCTACACCTTC. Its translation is CASSEAQRGGYTF.

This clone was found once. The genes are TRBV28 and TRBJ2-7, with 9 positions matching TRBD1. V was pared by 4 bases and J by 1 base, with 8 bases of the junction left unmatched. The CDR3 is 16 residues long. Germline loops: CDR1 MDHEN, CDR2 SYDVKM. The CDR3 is CASSSSGQGQSYEQYF. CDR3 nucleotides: TGTGCCAGCAGTTCCTCGGGACAGGGACAATCCTACGAGCAGTACTTC.

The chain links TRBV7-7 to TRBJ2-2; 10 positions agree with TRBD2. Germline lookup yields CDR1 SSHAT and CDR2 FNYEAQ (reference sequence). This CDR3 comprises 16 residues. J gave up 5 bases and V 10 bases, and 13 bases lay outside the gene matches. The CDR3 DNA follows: TGTGCCACCTCAGCTTTGAGCGGGAGGGTGACCGGGGAGCTGTTTTTT. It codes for CATSALSGRVTGELFF. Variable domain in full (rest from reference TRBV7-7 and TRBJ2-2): GAGVSQSPRYKVTKRGQDVTLRCDPISSHATLYWYQQALGQGPEFLTYFNYEAQPDKSGLPSDRFSAERPEGSISTLTIQRTEQRDSAMYRCATSALSGRVTGELFFGEGSRLTVL.

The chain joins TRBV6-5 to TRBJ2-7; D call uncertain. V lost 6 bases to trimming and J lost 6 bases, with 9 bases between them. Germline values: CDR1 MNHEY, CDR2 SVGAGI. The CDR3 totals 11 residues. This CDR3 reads CASSGGFEQYF. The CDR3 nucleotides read TGTGCCAGCAGCGGCGGTTTCGAGCAGTACTTC.

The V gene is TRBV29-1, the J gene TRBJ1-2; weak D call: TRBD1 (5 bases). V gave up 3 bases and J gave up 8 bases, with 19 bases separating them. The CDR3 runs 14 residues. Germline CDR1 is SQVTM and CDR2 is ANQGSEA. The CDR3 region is CSVDGGVGAKGYTF. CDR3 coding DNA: TGCAGCGTTGATGGGGGGGTCGGTGCAAAGGGCTACACCTTC.

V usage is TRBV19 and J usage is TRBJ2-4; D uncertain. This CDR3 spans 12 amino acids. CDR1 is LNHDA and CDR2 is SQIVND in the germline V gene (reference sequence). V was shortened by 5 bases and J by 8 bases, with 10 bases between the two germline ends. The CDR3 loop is CASSPWADIQYF. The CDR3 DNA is TGTGCCAGTAGTCCGTGGGCAGACATTCAGTACTTC. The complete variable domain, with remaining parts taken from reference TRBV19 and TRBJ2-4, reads DGGITQSPKYLFRKEGQNVTLSCEQNLNHDAMYWYRQDPGQGLRLIYYSQIVNDFQKGDIAEGYSVSREKKESFPLTVTSAQKNPTAFYLCASSPWADIQYFGAGTRLSVL.

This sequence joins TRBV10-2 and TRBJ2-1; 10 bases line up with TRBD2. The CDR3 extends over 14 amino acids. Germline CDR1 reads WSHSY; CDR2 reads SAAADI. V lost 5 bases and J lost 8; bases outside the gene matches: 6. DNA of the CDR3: TGCGCCAGCAGTACCAGCGGGGGGGCCTATGAGCAGTTCTTC. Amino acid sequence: CASSTSGGAYEQFF.

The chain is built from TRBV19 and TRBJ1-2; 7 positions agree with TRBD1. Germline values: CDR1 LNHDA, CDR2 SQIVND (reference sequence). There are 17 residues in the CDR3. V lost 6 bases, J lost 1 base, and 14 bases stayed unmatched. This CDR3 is CASSGGDSRPINYGYTF. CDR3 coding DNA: TGTGCCAGTAGCGGGGGGGACAGCCGACCGATTAACTATGGCTACACCTTC.

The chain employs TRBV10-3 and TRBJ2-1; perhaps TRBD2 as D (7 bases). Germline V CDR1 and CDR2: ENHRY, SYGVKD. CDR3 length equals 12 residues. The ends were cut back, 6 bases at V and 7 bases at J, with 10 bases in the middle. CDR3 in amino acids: CAIREGGNEQFF. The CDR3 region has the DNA TGTGCCATCAGAGAGGGGGGGAATGAGCAGTTCTTC.

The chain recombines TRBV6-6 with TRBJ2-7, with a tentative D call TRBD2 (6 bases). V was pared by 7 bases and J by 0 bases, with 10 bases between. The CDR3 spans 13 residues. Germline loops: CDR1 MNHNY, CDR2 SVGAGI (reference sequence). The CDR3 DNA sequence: TGTGCCAGCACCTCGGGGGTCTCCTACGAGCAGTACTTC. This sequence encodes CASTSGVSYEQYF.

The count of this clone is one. CDR3 nucleotide sequence: TGTGCCAGCAGTTTACAGGCTAACGGGGATTCACCCCTCCACTTT. Its protein is CASSLQANGDSPLHF. The V and J genes are TRBV28 and TRBJ1-6; D unclear. The CDR3 extends over 15 amino acids. V gave up 2 bases and J gave up 8 bases, with 13 bases separating them. Germline CDR1 MDHEN, CDR2 SYDVKM.

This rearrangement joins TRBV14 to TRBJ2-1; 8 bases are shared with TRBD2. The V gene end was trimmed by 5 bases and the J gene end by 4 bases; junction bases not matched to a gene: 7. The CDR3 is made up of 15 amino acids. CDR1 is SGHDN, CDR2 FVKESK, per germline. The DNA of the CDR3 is TGTGCCAGCAGCACCATAGCGGGGATATACAATGAGCAGTTCTTC. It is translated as CASSTIAGIYNEQFF.

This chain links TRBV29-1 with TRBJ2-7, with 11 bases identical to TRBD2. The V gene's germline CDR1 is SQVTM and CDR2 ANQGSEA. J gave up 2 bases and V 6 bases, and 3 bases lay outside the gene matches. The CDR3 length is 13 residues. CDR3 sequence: CSVSLAGAYEQYF. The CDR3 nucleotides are TGCAGCGTCTCACTAGCGGGGGCCTACGAGCAGTACTTC.

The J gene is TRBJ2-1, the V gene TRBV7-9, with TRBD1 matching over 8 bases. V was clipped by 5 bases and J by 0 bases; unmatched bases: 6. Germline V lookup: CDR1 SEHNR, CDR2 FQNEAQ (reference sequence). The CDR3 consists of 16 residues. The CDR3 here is CASSPRQGPSYNEQFF. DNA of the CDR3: TGTGCCAGCAGCCCCCGACAGGGGCCCTCCTACAATGAGCAGTTCTTC.

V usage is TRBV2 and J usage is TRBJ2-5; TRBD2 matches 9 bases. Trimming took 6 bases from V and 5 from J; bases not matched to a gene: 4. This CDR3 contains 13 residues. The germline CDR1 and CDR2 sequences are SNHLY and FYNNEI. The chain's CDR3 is CASSGGRAETQYF. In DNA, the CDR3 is TGTGCCAGCAGCGGCGGGAGGGCCGAGACCCAGTACTTC.